This entry lists 3 T cell receptor beta chains sequenced from one sample in a study of cytomegalovirus exposure and HLA in healthy donors (dated by TCRdb to about 2017). Libraries were prepared through the immunoSEQ multiplex PCR assay. Drawn from immuneACCESS, this table holds only the in-frame rearrangements with V and J called that TCRdb kept. Clones are partly lost; checked studies trace under half to an unresolved V gene and leave the rest unexplained. In this sample the table shows tens of thousands of clones, 94% of which occur a single time. 0.55% to 0.65% of the sample lies in the top ten. Sequenced: PBMCs. All receptors derive from a woman aged 18-35 years in good health and CMV-seronegative.

The J gene is TRBJ1-5, the V gene TRBV7-6, with D perhaps TRBD1 (5 bases). This CDR3 region has 15 residues. From germline, CDR1 is SGHVS and CDR2 FNYEAQ. The V and J ends lost 0 bases and 3 bases respectively, with 9 bases between them. CDR3 sequence (DNA): TGTGCCAGCAGCTTAGCTGGGGGGGACAATCAGCCCCAGCATTTT. Translated: CASSLAGGDNQPQHF.

The rearrangement links TRBV19 to TRBJ1-5, with D possibly matching TRBD1 (5 bases). The CDR3 has 15 residues. The V end lost 6 bases, the J end lost 2 bases, and 14 bases lay between the germline ends. The germline V gene has CDR1 LNHDA and CDR2 SQIVND (reference sequence). CDR3 sequence: CASRQGGLGNQPQHF. For the CDR3, the DNA is TGTGCCAGTAGGCAGGGAGGTTTGGGCAATCAGCCCCAGCATTTT.

The V gene is TRBV4-1, the J gene TRBJ1-1; no firm D call. The CDR3 has 13 residues. The germline V gene encodes CDR1 MGHRA and CDR2 YSYEKL. V lost 1 base to trimming and J lost 0 bases, with 3 bases between them. CDR3 region: CASSQAMNTEAFF. CDR3 DNA: TGCGCCAGCAGCCAAGCAATGAACACTGAAGCTTTCTTT.